This TCR beta chain was recovered during a study of T cell responses to AZD1222 COVID-19 vaccine. Measured with immunoSEQ multiplex PCR; TCRdb has only the in-frame clones, and not every one. The data contain 95,000 to 110,000 clones, about nine tenths of them singletons. The CDR3 contains 15 residues. Trimming removed 2 bases from V and 5 bases from J; junction bases left unmatched: 5. Germline CDR1 and CDR2: MNHEY and SVGEGT. The V gene is TRBV6-2 or TRBV6-3, the J gene TRBJ2-5; 10 positions match TRBD1. The sample consisted of peripheral blood, taken on day 0 of AZD1222 vaccination. This TCR came from an adult in good health. CDR3 bases: TGTGCCAGCAGTTACCCCCGGACAGGGGGGGAGACCCAGTACTTC. Translation gives CASSYPRTGGETQYF.